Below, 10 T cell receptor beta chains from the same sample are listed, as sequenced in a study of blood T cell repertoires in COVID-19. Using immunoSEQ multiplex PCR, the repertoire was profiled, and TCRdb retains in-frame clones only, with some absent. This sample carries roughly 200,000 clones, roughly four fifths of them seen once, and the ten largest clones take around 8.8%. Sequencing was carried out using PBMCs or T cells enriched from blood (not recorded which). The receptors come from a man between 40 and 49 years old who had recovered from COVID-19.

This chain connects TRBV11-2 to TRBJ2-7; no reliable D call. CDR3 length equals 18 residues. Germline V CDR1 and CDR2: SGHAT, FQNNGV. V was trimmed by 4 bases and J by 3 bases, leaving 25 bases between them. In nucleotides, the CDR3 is TGTGCCAGCAGCTCAGCCCCCGGTTTTGAGAGCAGGTACTACGAGCAGTACTTC. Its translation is CASSSAPGFESRYYEQYF.

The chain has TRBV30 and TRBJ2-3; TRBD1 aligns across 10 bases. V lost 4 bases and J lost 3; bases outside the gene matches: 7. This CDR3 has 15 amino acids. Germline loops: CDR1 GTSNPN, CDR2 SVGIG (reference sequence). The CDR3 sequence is CAWNRGTGETDTQYF. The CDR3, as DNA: TGTGCCTGGAATAGGGGGACAGGGGAAACAGATACGCAGTATTTT.

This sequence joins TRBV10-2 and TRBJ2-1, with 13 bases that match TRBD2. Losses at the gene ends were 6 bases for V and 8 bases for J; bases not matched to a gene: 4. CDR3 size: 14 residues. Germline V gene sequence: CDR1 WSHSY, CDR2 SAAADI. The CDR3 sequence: CASRPGLAGYEQFF. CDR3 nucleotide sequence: TGCGCCAGCAGGCCGGGACTAGCGGGATATGAGCAGTTCTTC.

The CDR3, as DNA: TGTGCCAGCAGCAACGGGTTCCAAGAGACCCAGTACTTC. Translating gives CASSNGFQETQYF. The chain recombines TRBV11-2 with TRBJ2-5, with unresolved D. V was shortened by 5 bases and J by 1 base, with 8 bases between the two germline ends. CDR1 is SGHAT, CDR2 FQNNGV, per germline. The CDR3 runs to 13 residues.

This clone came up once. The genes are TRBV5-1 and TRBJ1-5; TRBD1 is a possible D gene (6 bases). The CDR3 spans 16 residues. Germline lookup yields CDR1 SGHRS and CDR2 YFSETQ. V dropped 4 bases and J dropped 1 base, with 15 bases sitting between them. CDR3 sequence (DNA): TGCGCCAGCAGCCCGGGGGGGGGCGTGAGCAATCAGCCCCAGCATTTT. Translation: CASSPGGGVSNQPQHF.

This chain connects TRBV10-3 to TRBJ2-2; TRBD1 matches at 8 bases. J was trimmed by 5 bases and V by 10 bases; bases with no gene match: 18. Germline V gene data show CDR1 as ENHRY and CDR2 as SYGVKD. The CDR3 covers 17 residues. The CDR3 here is CATGRLGQGGMTGELFF. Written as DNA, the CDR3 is TGTGCCACCGGGCGTTTAGGACAGGGCGGGATGACCGGGGAGCTGTTTTTT.

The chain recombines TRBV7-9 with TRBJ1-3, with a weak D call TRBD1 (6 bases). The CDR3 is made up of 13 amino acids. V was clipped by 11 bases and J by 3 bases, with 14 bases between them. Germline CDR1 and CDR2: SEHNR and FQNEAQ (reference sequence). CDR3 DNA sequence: TGTGCCCAGGGCAGGGGCCTTGGAAACACCATATATTTT. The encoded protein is CAQGRGLGNTIYF.

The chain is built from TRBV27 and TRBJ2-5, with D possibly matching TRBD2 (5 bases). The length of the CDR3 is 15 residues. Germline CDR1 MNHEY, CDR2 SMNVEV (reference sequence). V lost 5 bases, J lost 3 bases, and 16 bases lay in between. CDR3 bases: TGTGCCAGCAGTATCCCCGGGATCCACAAAGAGACCCAGTACTTC. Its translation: CASSIPGIHKETQYF.

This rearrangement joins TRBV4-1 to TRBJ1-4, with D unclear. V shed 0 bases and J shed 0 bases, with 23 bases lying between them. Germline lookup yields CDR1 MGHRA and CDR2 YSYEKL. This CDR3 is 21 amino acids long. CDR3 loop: CASSQDEMTSTYIATNEKLFF. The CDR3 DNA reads TGCGCCAGCAGCCAAGATGAGATGACATCGACCTACATAGCAACTAATGAAAAACTGTTTTTT.

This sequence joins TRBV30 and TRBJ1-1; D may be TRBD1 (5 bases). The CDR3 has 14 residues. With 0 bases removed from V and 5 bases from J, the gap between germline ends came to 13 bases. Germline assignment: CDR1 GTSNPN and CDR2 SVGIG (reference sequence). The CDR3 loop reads CAWSVGQGGTEAFF. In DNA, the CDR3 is TGTGCCTGGAGTGTGGGGCAGGGAGGGACTGAAGCTTTCTTT.